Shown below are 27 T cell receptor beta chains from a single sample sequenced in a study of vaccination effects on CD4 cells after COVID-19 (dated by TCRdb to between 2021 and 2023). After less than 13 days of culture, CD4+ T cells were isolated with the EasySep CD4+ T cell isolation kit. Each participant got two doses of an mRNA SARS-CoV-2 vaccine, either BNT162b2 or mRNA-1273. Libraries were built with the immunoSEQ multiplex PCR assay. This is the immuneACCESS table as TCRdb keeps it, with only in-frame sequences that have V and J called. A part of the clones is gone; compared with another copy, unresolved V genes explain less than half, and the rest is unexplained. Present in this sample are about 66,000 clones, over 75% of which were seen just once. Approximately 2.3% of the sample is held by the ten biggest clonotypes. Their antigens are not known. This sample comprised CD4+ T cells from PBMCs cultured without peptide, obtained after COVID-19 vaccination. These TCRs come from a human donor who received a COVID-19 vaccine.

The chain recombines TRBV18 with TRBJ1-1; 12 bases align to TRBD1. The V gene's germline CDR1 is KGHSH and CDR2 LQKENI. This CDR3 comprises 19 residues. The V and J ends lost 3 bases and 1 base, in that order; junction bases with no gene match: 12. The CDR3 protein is CASSPGTGGGGTSNTEAFF. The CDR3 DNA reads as TGTGCCAGCTCACCTGGGACAGGGGGCGGTGGGACTTCGAACACTGAAGCTTTCTTT.

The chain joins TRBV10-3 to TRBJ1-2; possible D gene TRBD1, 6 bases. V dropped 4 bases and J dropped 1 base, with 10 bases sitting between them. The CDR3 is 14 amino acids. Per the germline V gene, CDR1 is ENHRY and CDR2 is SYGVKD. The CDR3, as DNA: TGTGCCATCAGTGGAGGGGGAGGTAACTATGGCTACACCTTC. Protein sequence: CAISGGGGNYGYTF.

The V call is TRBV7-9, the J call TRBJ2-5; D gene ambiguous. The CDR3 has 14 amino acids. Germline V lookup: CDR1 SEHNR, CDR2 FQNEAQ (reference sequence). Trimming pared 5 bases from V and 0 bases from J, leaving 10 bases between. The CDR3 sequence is CASSPWTYQETQYF. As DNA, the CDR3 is TGTGCCAGCAGCCCGTGGACGTACCAAGAGACCCAGTACTTC.

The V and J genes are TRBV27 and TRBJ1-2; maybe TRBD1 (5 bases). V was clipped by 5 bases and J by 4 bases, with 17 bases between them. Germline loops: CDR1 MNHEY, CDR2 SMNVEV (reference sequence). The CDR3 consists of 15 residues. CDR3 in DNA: TGTGCCAGCAGTCCATTCGACGGGGCAGCCTATGGCTACACCTTC. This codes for CASSPFDGAAYGYTF.

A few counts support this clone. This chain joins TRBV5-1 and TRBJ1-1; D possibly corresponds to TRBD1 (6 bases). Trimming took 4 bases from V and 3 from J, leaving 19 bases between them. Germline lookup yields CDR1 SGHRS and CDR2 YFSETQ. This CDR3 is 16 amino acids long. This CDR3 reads CASSNIQGLRDTEAFF. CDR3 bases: TGCGCCAGCAGCAACATTCAGGGGTTGAGGGACACTGAAGCTTTCTTT.

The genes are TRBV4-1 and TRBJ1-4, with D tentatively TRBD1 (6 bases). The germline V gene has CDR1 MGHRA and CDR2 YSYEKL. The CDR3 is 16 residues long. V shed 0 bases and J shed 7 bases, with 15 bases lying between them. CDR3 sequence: CASSQDRGHPVEKLFF. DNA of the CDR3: TGCGCCAGCAGCCAAGATAGGGGACATCCAGTTGAAAAACTGTTTTTT.

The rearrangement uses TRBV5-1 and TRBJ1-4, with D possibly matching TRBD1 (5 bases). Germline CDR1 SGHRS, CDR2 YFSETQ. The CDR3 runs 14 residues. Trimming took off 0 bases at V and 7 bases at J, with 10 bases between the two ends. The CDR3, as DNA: TGCGCCAGCAGCTTGGGTCAGGGACGTGAAAAACTGTTTTTT. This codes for CASSLGQGREKLFF.

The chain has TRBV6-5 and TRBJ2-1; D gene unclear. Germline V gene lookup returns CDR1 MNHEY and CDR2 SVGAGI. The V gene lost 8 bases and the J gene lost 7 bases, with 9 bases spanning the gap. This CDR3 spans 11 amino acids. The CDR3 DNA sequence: TGTGCCAGCCTGGACCGAAATGAGCAGTTCTTC. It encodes CASLDRNEQFF.

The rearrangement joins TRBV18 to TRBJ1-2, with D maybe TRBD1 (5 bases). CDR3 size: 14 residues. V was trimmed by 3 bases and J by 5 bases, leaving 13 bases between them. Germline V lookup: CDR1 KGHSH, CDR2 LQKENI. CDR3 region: CASSPPDSGYGYTF. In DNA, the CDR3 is TGTGCCAGCTCACCTCCCGACAGCGGATATGGCTACACCTTC.

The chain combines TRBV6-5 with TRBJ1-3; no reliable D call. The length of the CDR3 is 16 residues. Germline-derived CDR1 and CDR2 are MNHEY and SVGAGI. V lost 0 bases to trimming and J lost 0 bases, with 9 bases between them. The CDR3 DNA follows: TGTGCCAGCAGTTACTCCGAGGCTACCTCTGGAAACACCATATATTTT. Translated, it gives CASSYSEATSGNTIYF.

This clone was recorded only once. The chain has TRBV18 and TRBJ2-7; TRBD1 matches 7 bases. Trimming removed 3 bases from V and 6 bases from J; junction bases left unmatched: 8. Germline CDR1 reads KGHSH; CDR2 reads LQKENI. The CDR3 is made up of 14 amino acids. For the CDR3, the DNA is TGTGCCAGCTCACCTGTGCAGGGGGTGGGCGAGCAGTACGTC. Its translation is CASSPVQGVGEQYV.

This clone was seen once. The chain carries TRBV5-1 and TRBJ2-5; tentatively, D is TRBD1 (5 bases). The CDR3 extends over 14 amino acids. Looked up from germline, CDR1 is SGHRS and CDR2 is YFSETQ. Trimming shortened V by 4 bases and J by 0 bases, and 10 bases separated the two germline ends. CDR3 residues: CASSPQGHQETQYF. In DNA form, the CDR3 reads TGCGCCAGCAGCCCCCAGGGTCACCAAGAGACCCAGTACTTC.

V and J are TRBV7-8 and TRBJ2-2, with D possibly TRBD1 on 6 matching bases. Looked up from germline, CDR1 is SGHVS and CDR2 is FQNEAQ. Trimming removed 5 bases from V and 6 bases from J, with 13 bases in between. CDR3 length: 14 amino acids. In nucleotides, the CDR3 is TGTGCCAGCAGCCAATTACAGGGCGCCGGGGAGCTGTTTTTT. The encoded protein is CASSQLQGAGELFF.

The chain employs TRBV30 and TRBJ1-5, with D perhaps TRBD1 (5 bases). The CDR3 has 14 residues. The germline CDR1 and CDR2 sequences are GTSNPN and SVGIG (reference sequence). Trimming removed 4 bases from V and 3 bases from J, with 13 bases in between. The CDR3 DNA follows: TGTGCCTGGAATGGGGGTTTGGTCAATCAGCCCCAGCATTTT. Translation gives CAWNGGLVNQPQHF. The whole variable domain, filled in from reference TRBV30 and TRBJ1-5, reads SQTIHQWPATLVQPVGSPLSLECTVEGTSNPNLYWYRQAAGRGLQLLFYSVGIGQISSEVPQNLSASRPQDRQFILSSKKLLLSDSGFYLCAWNGGLVNQPQHFGDGTRLSIL.

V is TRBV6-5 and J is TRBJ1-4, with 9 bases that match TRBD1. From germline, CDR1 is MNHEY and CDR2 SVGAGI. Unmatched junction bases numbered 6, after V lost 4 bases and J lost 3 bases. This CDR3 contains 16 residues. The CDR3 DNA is TGTGCCAGCAGTTCCACAGGGGGCATAGCTAATGAAAAACTGTTTTTT. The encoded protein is CASSSTGGIANEKLFF.

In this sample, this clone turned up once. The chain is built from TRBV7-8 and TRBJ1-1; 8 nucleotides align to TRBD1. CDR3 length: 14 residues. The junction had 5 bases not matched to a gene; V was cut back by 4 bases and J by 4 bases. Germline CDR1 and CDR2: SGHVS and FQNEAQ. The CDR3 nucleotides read TGTGCCAGCAGCTCAAGGACAGGGAGCACTGAAGCTTTCTTT. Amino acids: CASSSRTGSTEAFF.

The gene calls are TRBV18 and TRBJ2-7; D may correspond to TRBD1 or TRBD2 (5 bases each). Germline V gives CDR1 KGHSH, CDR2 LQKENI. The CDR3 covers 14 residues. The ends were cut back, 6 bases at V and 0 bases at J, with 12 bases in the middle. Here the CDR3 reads CASSRDGSSYEQYV. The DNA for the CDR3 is TGTGCCAGCTCCCGGGACGGCAGCTCCTACGAGCAGTACGTC.

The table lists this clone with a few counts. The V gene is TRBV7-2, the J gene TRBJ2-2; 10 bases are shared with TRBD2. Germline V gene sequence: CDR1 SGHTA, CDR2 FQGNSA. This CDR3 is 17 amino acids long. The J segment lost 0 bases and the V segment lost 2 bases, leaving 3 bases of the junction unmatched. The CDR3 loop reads CASSLPLAGTNTGELFF. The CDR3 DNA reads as TGTGCCAGCAGCTTACCACTAGCGGGGACGAACACCGGGGAGCTGTTTTTT.

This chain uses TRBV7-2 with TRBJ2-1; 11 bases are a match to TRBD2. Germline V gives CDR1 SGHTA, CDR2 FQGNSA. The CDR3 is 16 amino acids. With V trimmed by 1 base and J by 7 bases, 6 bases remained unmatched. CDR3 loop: CASSLVLAGGRNEQFF. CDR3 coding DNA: TGTGCCAGCAGCTTAGTCCTAGCGGGGGGTAGAAATGAGCAGTTCTTC.

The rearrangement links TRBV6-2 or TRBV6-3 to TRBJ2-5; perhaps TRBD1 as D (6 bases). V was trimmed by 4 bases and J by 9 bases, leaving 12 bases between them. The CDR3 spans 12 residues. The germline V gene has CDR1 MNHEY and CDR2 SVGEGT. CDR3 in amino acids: CASSSPGHPQYF. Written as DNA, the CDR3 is TGTGCCAGCAGTTCCCCGGGACATCCCCAGTACTTC.

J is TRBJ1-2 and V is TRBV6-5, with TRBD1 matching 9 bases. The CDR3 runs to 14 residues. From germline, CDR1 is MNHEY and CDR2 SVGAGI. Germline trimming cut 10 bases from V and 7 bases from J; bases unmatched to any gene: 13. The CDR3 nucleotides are TGTGCCATCAGGCCCCCCGCGACAGGGGGTGGCTACACCTTC. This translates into CAIRPPATGGGYTF.

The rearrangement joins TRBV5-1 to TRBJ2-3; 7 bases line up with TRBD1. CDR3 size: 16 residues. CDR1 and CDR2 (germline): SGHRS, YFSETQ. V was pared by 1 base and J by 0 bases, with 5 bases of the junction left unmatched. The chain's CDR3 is CASSLNPQGSTDTQYF. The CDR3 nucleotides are TGCGCCAGCAGCTTGAACCCACAGGGGAGCACAGATACGCAGTATTTT.

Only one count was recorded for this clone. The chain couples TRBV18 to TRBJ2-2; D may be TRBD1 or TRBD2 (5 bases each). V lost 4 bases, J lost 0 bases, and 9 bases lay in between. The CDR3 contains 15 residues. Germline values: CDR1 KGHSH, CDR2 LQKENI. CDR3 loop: CASSRDRANTGELFF. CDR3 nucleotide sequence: TGTGCCAGCTCACGGGACCGCGCGAACACCGGGGAGCTGTTTTTT.

CDR3 region: CSVDLQQNTEAFF. The CDR3 region has the DNA TGCAGCGTGGACTTACAGCAAAACACTGAAGCTTTCTTT. The gene calls are TRBV29-1 and TRBJ1-1; no definite D call. Trimming shortened V by 6 bases and J by 2 bases, and 13 bases separated the two germline ends. The CDR3 sequence is 13 residues long. The V gene's germline CDR1 is SQVTM and CDR2 ANQGSEA.

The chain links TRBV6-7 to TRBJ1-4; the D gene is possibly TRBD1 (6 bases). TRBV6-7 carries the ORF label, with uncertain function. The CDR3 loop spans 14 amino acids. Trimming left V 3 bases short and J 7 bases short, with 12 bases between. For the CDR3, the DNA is TGTGCCAGCAGTTATTGTCAAGGGGGTGAAAAACTGTTTTTT. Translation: CASSYCQGGEKLFF.

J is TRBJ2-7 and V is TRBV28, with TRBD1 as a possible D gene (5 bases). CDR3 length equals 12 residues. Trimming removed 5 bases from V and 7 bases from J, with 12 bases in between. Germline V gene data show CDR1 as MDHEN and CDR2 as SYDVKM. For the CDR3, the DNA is TGTGCCAGCAGTCGACCCCCAGGGGAGCAGTACGTC. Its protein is CASSRPPGEQYV.

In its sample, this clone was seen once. The CDR3 DNA sequence: TGTGCCAGCAGCAAGATGGGCGGGAATGAAAAACTGTTTTTT. Protein product: CASSKMGGNEKLFF. This chain uses TRBV21-1 with TRBJ1-4. TRBV21-1 is labeled a pseudogene. This CDR3 is built from 14 residues.